Listed below are T cell receptor beta chains from one sample, sequenced in a study of shared clonotypes between healthy human individuals. Assay: immunoSEQ multiplex PCR; the TCRdb copy retains only in-frame clones and omits some. The profile shows some 1,100,000 clones, around 78% of them singletons. Sequencing was done on a sample of memory CD4+ T cells from PBMCs. These receptors all stem from a man between 18 and 35 years old in good health. Some clones in this sample may be carry-over from other donors' samples. The CDR3 runs from the conserved cysteine through the conserved F or W. A D gene is named only where the DNA matches it firmly. Rows may omit the clone size; those that give it use once, few, many or a size class.

j_call: TRBJ1-2; d_call: NA; clone_size: NA; v_call: TRBV28; cdr3_aa: CASRPTAGDAHNYGYTF; cdr3_nt: TGTGCCAGCAGACCAACCGCGGGGGACGCTCATAACTATGGCTACACCTTC
j_call: TRBJ2-2; d_call: TRBD2; clone_size: NA; v_call: TRBV5-6; cdr3_aa: CASSFVAGVPGELFF; cdr3_nt: TGTGCCAGCAGCTTCGTAGCGGGAGTCCCCGGGGAGCTGTTTTTT
j_call: TRBJ2-5; d_call: NA; clone_size: NA; v_call: TRBV29-1; cdr3_aa: CSVDGGTVTQYF; cdr3_nt: TGCAGCGTTGACGGCGGGACGGTGACCCAGTACTTC
j_call: TRBJ2-7; d_call: NA; clone_size: NA; v_call: TRBV5-5; cdr3_aa: CASSLAGTLSYEQYF; cdr3_nt: TGTGCCAGCAGCTTGGCCGGGACGCTTTCCTACGAGCAGTACTTC
j_call: TRBJ2-1; d_call: NA; clone_size: NA; v_call: TRBV2; cdr3_aa: CASTSVPNNEQFF; cdr3_nt: TGTGCCAGCACTTCGGTCCCAAACAATGAGCAGTTCTTC
j_call: TRBJ1-5; d_call: TRBD1; clone_size: NA; v_call: TRBV4-1; cdr3_aa: CASSHPDRGANQPQHF; cdr3_nt: TGCGCCAGCAGCCACCCTGACAGGGGGGCCAATCAGCCCCAGCATTTT
j_call: TRBJ2-3; d_call: NA; clone_size: many; v_call: TRBV28; cdr3_aa: CASSAPQSTDTQYF; cdr3_nt: TGTGCCAGCAGTGCCCCTCAAAGCACAGATACGCAGTATTTT
j_call: TRBJ1-2; d_call: NA; clone_size: NA; v_call: TRBV20-1; cdr3_aa: CSARWDYGYTF; cdr3_nt: TGCAGTGCTAGGTGGGACTATGGCTACACCTTC
j_call: TRBJ2-2; d_call: TRBD2; clone_size: NA; v_call: TRBV4-1; cdr3_aa: CASSRSRGANTGELFF; cdr3_nt: TGCGCCAGCAGCCGGAGTCGGGGGGCGAACACCGGGGAGCTGTTTTTT
j_call: TRBJ2-3; d_call: TRBD2; clone_size: NA; v_call: TRBV11-3; cdr3_aa: CASSASGGTDTQYF; cdr3_nt: TGTGCCAGCAGCGCGAGCGGGGGCACAGATACGCAGTATTTT
j_call: TRBJ2-5; d_call: NA; clone_size: NA; v_call: TRBV5-1; cdr3_aa: CASRPRAAGGTQYF; cdr3_nt: TGCGCCAGCAGGCCTAGAGCGGCCGGGGGGACCCAGTACTTC
j_call: TRBJ2-1; d_call: NA; clone_size: NA; v_call: TRBV7-3; cdr3_aa: CASSFTTAGSEQFF; cdr3_nt: TGTGCCAGCAGCTTTACGACAGCTGGAAGTGAGCAGTTCTTC
j_call: TRBJ2-1; d_call: NA; clone_size: few; v_call: TRBV11-2; cdr3_aa: CASSPRDTFLGNEQFF; cdr3_nt: TGTGCCAGCAGCCCTAGGGACACTTTTTTGGGCAATGAGCAGTTCTTC
j_call: TRBJ2-3; d_call: NA; clone_size: once; v_call: TRBV19; cdr3_aa: CASTKGLAASTDTQYF; cdr3_nt: TGTGCCAGTACCAAAGGGTTGGCAGCTAGCACAGATACGCAGTATTTT
j_call: TRBJ2-1; d_call: NA; clone_size: NA; v_call: TRBV28; cdr3_aa: CASSASVRSSYNEQFF; cdr3_nt: TGTGCCAGCAGTGCCTCGGTGAGGAGCTCCTACAATGAGCAGTTCTTC
j_call: TRBJ1-1; d_call: NA; clone_size: NA; v_call: TRBV14; cdr3_aa: CASSQDRGRAFF; cdr3_nt: TGTGCCAGCAGCCAAGATCGGGGTAGGGCTTTCTTT
j_call: TRBJ2-2; d_call: NA; clone_size: NA; v_call: TRBV7-3; cdr3_aa: CASSGGFNTGELFF; cdr3_nt: TGTGCCAGCAGCGGGGGGTTCAACACCGGGGAGCTGTTTTTT
j_call: TRBJ2-3; d_call: NA; clone_size: once; v_call: TRBV9; cdr3_aa: CASSPGGADTQYF; cdr3_nt: TGTGCCAGCAGCCCAGGGGGGGCAGATACGCAGTATTTT
j_call: TRBJ1-5; d_call: NA; clone_size: NA; v_call: TRBV25-1; cdr3_aa: CASRGNSNQPQHF; cdr3_nt: TGTGCCAGCAGGGGAAATAGCAATCAGCCCCAGCATTTT
j_call: TRBJ2-1; d_call: TRBD1; clone_size: NA; v_call: TRBV28; cdr3_aa: CASSRSGGLPGEAFF; cdr3_nt: TGTGCCAGCAGTCGATCAGGGGGCTTGCCTGGTGAGGCGTTCTTC
j_call: TRBJ1-1; d_call: NA; clone_size: few; v_call: TRBV19; cdr3_aa: CASSIWGGSTEAFF; cdr3_nt: TGTGCCAGTAGTATTTGGGGAGGCAGCACTGAAGCTTTCTTT
j_call: TRBJ2-2; d_call: NA; clone_size: NA; v_call: TRBV7-2; cdr3_aa: CASSFLSSLDTGELFF; cdr3_nt: TGTGCCAGCAGCTTTCTTTCCAGCCTGGACACCGGGGAGCTGTTTTTT
j_call: TRBJ1-2; d_call: TRBD1; clone_size: NA; v_call: TRBV29-1; cdr3_aa: CSVTYRGGYGYTF; cdr3_nt: TGCAGCGTGACATACAGGGGCGGATATGGCTACACCTTC
j_call: TRBJ2-2; d_call: TRBD2; clone_size: NA; v_call: TRBV11-2; cdr3_aa: CASSLYGGRSGELFF; cdr3_nt: TGTGCCAGCAGCTTATATGGCGGGAGGTCCGGGGAGCTGTTTTTT